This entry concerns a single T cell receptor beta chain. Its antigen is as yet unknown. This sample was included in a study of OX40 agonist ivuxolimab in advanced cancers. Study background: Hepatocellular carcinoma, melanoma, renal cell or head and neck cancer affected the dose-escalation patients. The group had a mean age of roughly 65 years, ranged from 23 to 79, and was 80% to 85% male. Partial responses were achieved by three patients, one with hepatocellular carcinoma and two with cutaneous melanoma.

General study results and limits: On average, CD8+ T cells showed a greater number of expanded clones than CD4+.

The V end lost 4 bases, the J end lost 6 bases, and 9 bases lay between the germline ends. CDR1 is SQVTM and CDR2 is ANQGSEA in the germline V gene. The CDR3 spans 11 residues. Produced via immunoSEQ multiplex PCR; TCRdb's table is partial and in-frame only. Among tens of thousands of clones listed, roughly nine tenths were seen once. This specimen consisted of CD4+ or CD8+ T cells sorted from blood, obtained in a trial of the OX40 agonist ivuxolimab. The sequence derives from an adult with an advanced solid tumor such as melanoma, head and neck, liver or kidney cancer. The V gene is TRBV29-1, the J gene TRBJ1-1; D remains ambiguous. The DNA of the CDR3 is TGCAGCGTTGTGGAAGGCCCTGAAGCTTTCTTT. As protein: CSVVEGPEAFF.